The present T cell receptor (beta chain) was sequenced within a study of lymphopenia after photon versus proton radiotherapy. Only in-frame clones appear in the TCRdb table, and some are missing; sequencing was by immunoSEQ multiplex PCR. The sample contains 160,000 or so clones, approximately 90% of which appear only once. This CDR3 has 14 residues. V was cut by 0 bases and J by 1 base, with 7 bases left in between. The V gene's germline CDR1 is SGDLS and CDR2 YYNGEE. Study-wide results and caveats: Only patients who died were analyzed for survival; proton advantage is unproven. Photon-treated patients lost naive T cells and TCR diversity; proton-treated stayed stable. After the lymphocyte nadir, photon-treated repertoires showed oligoclonal expansion, especially of CD8+ Temra cells.

In regard to this clone: Its antigen is as yet unknown.

This chain links TRBV9 with TRBJ2-5, with no clear D. Sample: peripheral blood, taken from a patient treated with photon-based radiotherapy. This TCR was sampled from a man aged 45 to 65 with gastric cancer. DNA for the CDR3: TGTGCCAGCAGCGTAGAGAACGGCCAAGAGACCCAGTACTTC. Translating it yields CASSVENGQETQYF.